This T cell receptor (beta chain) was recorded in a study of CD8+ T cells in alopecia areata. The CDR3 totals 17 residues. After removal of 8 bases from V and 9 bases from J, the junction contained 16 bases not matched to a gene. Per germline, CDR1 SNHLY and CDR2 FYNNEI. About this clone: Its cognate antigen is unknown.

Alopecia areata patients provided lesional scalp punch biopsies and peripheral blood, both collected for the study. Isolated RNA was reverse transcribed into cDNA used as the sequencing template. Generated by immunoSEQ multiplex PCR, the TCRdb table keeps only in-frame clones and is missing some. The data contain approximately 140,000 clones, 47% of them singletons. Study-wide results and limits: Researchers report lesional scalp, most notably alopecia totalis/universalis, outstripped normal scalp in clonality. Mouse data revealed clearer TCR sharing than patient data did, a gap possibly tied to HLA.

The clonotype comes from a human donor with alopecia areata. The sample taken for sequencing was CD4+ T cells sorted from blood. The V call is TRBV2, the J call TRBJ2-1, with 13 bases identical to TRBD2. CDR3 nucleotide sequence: TGTGCCAGCTTTAGACTGAGACTAGCGGGAGGCAAGGGTGAGCAGTTCTTC. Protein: CASFRLRLAGGKGEQFF.